This T cell receptor (beta chain) was retrieved from a study of shared clonotypes between healthy human individuals. Clones were read by immunoSEQ multiplex PCR, and TCRdb kept only the in-frame ones, dropping some. The sample has over a million clones, 70% to 80% seen once. The CDR3 is 13 residues long. CDR1 is LNHNV and CDR2 is YYDKDF in the germline V gene (reference sequence). Trimming at V came to 2 bases and at J to 7 bases, leaving 4 bases not matched to a gene. The clonotype was recovered from a young man in good health. Some clones in this sample may be carry-over from other donors' samples. Material: memory CD4+ T cells from PBMCs. Subset: CD45RA-negative fraction. This chain connects TRBV15 to TRBJ1-1, with TRBD1 matching 7 bases. CDR3 amino acids: CATSRHRGGEAFF. CDR3 in DNA: TGTGCCACCAGCAGACACAGGGGAGGTGAAGCTTTCTTT.